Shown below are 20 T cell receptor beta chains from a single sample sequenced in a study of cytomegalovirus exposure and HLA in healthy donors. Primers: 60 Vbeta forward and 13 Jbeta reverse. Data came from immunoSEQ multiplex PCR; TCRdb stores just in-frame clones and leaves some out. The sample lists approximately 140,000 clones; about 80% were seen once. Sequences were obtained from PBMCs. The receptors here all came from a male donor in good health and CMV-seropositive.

The CDR3 sequence is CASSLQPPVGTGETQYF. CDR3 DNA: TGTGCCAGCAGCTTACAGCCGCCAGTGGGGACTGGTGAGACCCAGTACTTC. The chain recombines TRBV7-6 with TRBJ2-5, with D possibly being TRBD2 (6 bases). V dropped 2 bases and J dropped 5 bases, with 21 bases sitting between them. Per the germline V gene, CDR1 is SGHVS and CDR2 is FNYEAQ. The CDR3 consists of 17 residues.

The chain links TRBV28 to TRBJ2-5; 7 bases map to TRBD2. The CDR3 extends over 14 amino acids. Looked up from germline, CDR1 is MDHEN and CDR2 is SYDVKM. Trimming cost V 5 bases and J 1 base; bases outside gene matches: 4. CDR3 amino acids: CASSPVAGQETQYF. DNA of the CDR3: TGTGCCAGCAGTCCCGTAGCGGGCCAAGAGACCCAGTACTTC.

The CDR3, as DNA: TGTGCCAGCAGTGATGAAGGTGGGACTAGTATCGGAGATACGCAGTATTTT. Translating gives CASSDEGGTSIGDTQYF. The chain joins TRBV2 to TRBJ2-3, with 8 nucleotides matching TRBD2. The germline V gene has CDR1 SNHLY and CDR2 FYNNEI. V lost 3 bases to trimming and J lost 5 bases; unmatched junction nucleotides: 13. The CDR3 sequence is 17 residues long.

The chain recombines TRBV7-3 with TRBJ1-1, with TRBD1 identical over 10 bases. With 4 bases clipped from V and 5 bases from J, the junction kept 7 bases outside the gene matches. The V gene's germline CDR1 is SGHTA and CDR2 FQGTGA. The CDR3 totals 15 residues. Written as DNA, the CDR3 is TGTGCCAGCAGCTCGGGACAGGGGTTGCGTACTGAAGCTTTCTTT. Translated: CASSSGQGLRTEAFF.

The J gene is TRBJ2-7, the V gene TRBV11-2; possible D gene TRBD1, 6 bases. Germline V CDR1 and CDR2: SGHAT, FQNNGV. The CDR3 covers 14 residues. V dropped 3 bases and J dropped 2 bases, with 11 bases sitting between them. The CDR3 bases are TGTGCCAGCAGCTTGGACAGTGGAGCCTACGAGCAGTACTTC. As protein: CASSLDSGAYEQYF.

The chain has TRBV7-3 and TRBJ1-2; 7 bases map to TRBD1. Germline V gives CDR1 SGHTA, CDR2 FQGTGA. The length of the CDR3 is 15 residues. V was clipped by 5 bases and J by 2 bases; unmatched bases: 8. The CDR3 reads CASSTGSRGNYGYTF. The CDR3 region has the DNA TGTGCCAGCAGCACCGGGAGCAGGGGGAACTATGGCTACACCTTC.

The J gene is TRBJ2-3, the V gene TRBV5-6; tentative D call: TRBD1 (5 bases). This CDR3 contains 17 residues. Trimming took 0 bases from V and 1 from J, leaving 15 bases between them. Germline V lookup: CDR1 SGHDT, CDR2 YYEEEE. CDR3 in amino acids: CASSLAPQGSGTDTQYF. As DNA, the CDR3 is TGTGCCAGCAGCTTGGCTCCCCAGGGTAGTGGCACAGATACGCAGTATTTT.

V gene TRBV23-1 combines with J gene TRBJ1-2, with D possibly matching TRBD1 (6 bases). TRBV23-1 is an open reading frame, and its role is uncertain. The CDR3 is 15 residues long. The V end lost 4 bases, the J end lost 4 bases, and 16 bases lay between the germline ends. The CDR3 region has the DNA TGCGCCAGCAGTCGCCATCCCGGGACACCCTATGGCTACACCTTC. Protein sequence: CASSRHPGTPYGYTF.

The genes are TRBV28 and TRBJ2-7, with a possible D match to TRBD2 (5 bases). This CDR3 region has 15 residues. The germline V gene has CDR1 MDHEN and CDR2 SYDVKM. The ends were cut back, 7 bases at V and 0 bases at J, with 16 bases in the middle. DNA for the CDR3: TGTGCCAGCACCCCGGGAAGGGCTCACTCCTACGAGCAGTACTTC. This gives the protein CASTPGRAHSYEQYF. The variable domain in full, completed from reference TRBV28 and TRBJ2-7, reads DVKVTQSSRYLVKRTGEKVFLECVQDMDHENMFWYRQDPGLGLRLIYFSYDVKMKEKGDIPEGYSVSREKKERFSLILESASTNQTSMYLCASTPGRAHSYEQYFGPGTRLTVT.

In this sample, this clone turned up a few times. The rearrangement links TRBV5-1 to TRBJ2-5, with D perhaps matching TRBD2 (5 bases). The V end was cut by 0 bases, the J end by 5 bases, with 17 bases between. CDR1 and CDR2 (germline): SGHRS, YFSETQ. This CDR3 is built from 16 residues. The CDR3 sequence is CASSLGGRGKSETQYF. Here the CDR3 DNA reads TGCGCCAGCAGCTTGGGTGGGAGAGGGAAATCGGAGACCCAGTACTTC.

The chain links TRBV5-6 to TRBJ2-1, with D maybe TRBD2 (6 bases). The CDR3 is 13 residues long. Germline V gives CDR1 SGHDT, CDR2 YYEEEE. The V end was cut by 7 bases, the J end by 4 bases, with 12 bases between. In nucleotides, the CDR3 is TGTGCCAGCTTGGCGGGGTCATACAATGAGCAGTTCTTC. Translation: CASLAGSYNEQFF.

The CDR3: CASSIGVGNQPQHF. As DNA, the CDR3 is TGTGCCAGTAGTATAGGAGTTGGCAATCAGCCCCAGCATTTT. This sequence joins TRBV19 and TRBJ1-5; D is uncertain. The CDR3 length is 14 residues. Trimming pared 1 base from V and 2 bases from J, leaving 6 bases between. CDR1 is LNHDA and CDR2 is SQIVND in the germline V gene (reference sequence).

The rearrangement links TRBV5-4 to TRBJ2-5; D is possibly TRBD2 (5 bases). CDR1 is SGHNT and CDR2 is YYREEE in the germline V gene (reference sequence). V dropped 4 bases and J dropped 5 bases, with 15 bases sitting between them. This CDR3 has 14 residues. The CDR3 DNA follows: TGTGCCAGCAGCCCCTACACTAGAGTCGAGACCCAGTACTTC. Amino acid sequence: CASSPYTRVETQYF.

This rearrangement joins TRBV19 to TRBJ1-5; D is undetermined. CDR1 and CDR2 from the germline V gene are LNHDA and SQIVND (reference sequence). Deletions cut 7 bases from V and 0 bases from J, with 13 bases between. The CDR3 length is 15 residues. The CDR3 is CASTPPDFSNQPQHF. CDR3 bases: TGTGCCAGTACTCCCCCGGACTTTAGCAATCAGCCCCAGCATTTT. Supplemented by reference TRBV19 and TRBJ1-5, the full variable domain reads DGGITQSPKYLFRKEGQNVTLSCEQNLNHDAMYWYRQDPGQGLRLIYYSQIVNDFQKGDIAEGYSVSREKKESFPLTVTSAQKNPTAFYLCASTPPDFSNQPQHFGDGTRLSIL.

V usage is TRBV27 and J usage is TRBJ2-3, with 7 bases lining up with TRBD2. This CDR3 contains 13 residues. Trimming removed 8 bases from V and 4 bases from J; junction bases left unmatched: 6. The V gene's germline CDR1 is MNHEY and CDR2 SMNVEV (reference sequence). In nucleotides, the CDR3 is TGTGCCAGCGGGGTAGCGGGTCCAGATACGCAGTATTTT. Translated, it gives CASGVAGPDTQYF.

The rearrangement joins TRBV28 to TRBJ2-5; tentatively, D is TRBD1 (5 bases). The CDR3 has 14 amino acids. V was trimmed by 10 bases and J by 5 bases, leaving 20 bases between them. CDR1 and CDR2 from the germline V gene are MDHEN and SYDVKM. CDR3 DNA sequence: TGTGCCACCAGAGACAGCGCGGCGAGGGAGACCCAGTACTTC. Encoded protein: CATRDSAARETQYF.

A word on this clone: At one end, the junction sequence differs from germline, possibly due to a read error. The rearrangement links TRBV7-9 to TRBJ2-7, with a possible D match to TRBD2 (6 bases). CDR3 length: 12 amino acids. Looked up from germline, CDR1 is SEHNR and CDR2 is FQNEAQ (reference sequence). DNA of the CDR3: TGTTCCAGCACCACGGACTACTACGAGCAGTACTTC. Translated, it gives CSSTTDYYEQYF.

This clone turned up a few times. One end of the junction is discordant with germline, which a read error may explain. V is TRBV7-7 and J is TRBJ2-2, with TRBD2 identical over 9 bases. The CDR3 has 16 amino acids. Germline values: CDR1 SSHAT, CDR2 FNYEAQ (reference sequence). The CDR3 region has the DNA TGTGCTAGCAGCTTAGACGGCGGGGGGGCCTCCGGGGAGCTGTTTTTT. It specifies CASSLDGGGASGELFF.

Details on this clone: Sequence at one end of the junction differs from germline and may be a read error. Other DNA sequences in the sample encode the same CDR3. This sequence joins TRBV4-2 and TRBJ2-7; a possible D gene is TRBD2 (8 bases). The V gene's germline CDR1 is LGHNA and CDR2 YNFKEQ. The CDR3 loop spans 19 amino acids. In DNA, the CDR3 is TGTGCCAGCAGCCAAGATACGGGAAGGGGGCTAGCGGGCTTCTACGAGCAGTACTTT. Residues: CASSQDTGRGLAGFYEQYF.

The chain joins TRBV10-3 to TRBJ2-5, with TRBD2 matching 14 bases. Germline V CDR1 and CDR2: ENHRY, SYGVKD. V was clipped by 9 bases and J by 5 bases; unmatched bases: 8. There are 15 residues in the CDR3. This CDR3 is CAIKTSGGAEETQYF. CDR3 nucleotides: TGTGCCATTAAGACTAGCGGGGGGGCGGAGGAGACCCAGTACTTC.